This entry concerns a single TCR beta chain. The antigen is not known. These data belong to a study of blood T cells in healthy people across ages. General observations from the study: The recorded TCR beta diversity per million T cells decreased in a roughly linear manner with age. Possibly, changes in expanded clonotypes were confounded because donor CMV status was unknown.

This CDR3 contains 15 residues. J was trimmed by 7 bases and V by 4 bases; bases with no gene match: 12. Per germline, CDR1 MDHEN and CDR2 SYDVKM. A J-beta primer mix and a sample-barcoded 5' primer were used in a second PCR of about 6 to 12 cycles. Every cDNA molecule bore a tag from a template-switch adaptor containing 12 random nucleotides. TCRdb re-called the 5' RACE reads through MiXCR, storing one row per CDR3 protein. The data hold about 1,800,000 distinct CDR3 sequences, with roughly 27% observed a single time. Sample: blood. The chain links TRBV28 to TRBJ2-5; 7 bases are shared with TRBD2. This sequence originates from a woman in her thirties in good health. The CDR3 loop reads CASSSAGEAGGTQYF. The CDR3 bases are TGTGCCAGCAGTTCCGCGGGGGAGGCTGGAGGGACCCAGTACTTC.